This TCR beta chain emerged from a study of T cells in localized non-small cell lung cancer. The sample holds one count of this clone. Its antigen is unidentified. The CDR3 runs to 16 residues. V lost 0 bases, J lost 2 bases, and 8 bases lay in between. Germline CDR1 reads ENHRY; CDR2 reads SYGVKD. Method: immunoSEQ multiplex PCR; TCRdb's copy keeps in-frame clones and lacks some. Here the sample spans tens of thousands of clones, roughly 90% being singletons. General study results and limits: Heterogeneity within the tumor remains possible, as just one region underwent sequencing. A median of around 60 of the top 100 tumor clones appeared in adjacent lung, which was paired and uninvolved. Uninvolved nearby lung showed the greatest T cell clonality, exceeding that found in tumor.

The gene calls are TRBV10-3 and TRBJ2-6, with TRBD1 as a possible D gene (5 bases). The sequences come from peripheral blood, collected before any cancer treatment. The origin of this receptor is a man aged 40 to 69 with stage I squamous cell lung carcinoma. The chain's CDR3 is CAISESSGPGANVLTF. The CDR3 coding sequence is TGTGCCATCAGTGAGTCCTCAGGGCCTGGGGCCAACGTCCTGACTTTC.